This T cell receptor (beta chain) was sequenced in a study of regulatory T cells in long-lasting Graves disease. Overall study findings and caveats: Thyroid tissue went unstudied; only peripheral blood was examined. Lower TCR diversity was seen in persistent Graves' patients than in newly diagnosed ones.

Arm-PCR with iRepertoire HTBI primers amplified the CDR3 regions for these TCR beta libraries. TCRdb reprocessed the multiplex PCR reads with MiXCR, giving one entry per CDR3 protein. Of roughly 450,000 distinct CDR3 sequences in the sample, around 21% were seen once. Time point in this sample: persistent/refractory GD, antithyroid drugs over 5 years with positive TRAb. Scientists built the TCR library using RNA that was extracted from PBMCs. A remark on this clonotype: Its specificity is not known. At one boundary the junction diverges from the germline segment, which might be a read error.

This clonotype was obtained from a female donor with Graves disease. This specimen consisted of peripheral blood mononuclear cells (PBMCs), obtained when the disease was refractory, from a patient treated with antithyroid drugs.

The CDR3 DNA reads TGCACCAGCAGCTTGGCCGATCACAGCTACACTGAAGCTTTCTTT. This encodes CTSSLADHSYTEAFF. The chain joins TRBV5-1 to TRBJ1-1; D call uncertain. The CDR3 is 15 residues long. In germline, CDR1 is SGHRS, CDR2 YFSETQ.